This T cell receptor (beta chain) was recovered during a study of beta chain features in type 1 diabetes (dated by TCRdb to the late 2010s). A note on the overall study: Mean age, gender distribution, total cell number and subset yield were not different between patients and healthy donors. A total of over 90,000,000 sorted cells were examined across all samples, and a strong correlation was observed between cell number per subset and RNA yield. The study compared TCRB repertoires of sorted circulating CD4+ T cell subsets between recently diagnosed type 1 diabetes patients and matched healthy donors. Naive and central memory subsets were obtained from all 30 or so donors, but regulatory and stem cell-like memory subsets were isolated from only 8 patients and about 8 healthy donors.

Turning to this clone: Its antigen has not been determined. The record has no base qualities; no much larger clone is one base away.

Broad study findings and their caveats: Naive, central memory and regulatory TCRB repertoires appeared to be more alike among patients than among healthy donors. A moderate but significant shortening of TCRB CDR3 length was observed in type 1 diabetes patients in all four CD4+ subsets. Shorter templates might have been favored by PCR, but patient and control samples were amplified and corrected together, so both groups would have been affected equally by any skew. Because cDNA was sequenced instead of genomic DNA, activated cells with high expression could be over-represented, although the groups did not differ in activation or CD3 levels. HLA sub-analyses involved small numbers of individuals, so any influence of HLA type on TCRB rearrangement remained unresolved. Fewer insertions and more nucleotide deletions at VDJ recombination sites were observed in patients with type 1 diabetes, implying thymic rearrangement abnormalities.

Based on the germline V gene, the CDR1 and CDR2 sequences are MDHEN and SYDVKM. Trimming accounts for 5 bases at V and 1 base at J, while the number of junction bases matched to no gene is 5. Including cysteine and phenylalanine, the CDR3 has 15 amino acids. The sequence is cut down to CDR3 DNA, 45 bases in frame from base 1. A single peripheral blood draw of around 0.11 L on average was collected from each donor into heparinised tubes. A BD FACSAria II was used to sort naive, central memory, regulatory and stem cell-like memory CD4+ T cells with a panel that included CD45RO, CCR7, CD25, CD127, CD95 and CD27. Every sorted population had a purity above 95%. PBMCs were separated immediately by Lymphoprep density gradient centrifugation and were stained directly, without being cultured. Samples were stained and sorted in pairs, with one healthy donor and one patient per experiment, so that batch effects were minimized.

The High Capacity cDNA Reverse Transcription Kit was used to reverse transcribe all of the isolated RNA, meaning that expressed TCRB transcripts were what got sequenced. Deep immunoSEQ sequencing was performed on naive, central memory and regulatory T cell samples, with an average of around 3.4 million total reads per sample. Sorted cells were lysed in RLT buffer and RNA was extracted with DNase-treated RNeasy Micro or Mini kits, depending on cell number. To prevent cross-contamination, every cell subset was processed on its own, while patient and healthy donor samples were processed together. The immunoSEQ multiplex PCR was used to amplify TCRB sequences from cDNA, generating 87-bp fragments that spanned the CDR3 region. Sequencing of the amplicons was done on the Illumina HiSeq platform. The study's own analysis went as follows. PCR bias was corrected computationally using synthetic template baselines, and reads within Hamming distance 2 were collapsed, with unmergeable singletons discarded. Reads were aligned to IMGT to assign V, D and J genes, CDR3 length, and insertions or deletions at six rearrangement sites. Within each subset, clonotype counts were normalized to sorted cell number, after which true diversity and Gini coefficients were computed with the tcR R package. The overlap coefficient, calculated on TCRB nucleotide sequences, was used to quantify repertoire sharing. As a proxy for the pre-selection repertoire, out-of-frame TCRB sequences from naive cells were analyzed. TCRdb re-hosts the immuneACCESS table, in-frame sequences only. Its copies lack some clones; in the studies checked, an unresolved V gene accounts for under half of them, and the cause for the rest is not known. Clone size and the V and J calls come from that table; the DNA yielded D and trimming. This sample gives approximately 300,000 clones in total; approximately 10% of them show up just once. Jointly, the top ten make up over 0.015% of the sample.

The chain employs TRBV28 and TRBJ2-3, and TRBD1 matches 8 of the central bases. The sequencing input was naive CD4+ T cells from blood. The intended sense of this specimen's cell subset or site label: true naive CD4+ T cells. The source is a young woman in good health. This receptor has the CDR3 CASSVDRGGTDTQYF. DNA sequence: TGTGCCAGCAGTGTTGACAGGGGCGGCACAGATACGCAGTATTTT.